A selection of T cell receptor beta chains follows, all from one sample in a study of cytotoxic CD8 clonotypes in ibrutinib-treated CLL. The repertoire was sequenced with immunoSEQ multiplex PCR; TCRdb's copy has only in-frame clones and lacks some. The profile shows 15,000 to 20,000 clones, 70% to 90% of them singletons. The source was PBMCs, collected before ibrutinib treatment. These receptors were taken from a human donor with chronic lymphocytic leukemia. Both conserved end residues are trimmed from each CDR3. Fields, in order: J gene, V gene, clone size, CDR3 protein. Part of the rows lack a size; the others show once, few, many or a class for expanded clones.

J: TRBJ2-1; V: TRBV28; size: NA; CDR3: ASSRTSPVYNEQF
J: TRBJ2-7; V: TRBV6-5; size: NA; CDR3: ASSYSAAGSYEQY
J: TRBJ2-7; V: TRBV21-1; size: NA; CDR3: ASSGSGSRQY
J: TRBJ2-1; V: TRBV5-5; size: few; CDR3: ASSFSGTQKGQF
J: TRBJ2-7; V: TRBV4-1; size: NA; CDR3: ASSQDMTIGYEQY
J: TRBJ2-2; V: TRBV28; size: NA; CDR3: ASSLPRQVGSTGELF
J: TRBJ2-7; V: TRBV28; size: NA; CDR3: ASKRPGLEGEQY
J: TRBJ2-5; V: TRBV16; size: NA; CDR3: ASSHNLETQY
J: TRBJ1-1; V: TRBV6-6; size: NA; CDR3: ASSYSERGTREAF
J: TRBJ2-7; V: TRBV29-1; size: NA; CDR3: SVELRDYEQY
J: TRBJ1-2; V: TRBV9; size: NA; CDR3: ASSAWAGGYDGYT
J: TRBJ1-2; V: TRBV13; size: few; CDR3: ASSSTARYGYT
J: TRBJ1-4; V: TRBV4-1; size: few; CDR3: ASSQDQGALSLF
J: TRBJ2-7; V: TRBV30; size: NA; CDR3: AWSGLAGVEQY
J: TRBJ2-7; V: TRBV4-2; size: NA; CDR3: ASSLDAQDSYEQY
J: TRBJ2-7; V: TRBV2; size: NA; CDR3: ARKNRDEQY
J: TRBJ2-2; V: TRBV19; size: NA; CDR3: ASSIPGVAGELF
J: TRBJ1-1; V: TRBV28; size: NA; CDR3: ASSSPRGMNTEAF
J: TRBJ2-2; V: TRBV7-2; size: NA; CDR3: ASSVGTSGRSGELF
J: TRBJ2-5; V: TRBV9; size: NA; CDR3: ASSVGGQETETQY
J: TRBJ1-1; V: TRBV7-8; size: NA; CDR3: ASSLTGGYTEAF
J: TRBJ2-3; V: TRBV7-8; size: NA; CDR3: ASSLASTTDTQY
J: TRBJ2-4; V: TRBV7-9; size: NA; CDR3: ASSLTGGAKNIQY
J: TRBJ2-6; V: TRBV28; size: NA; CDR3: ASRNSGANVLT
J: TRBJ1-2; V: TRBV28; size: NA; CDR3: ASSSYRPSNYGYT
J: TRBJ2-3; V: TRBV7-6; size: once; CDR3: ASSFSGTKHPGMDTQY
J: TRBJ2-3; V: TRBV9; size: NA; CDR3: ASSAEDTQY
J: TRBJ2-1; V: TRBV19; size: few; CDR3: ASSPLAEGEQF
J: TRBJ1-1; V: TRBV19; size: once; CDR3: ASMTNTEAF
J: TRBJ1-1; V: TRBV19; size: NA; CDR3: ASSITGQLEAF
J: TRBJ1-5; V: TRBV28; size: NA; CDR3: ASSLNRLNQPQH
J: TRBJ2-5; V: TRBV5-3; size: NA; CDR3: ARSPGTEIQLAGGPETQY
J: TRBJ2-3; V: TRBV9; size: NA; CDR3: ASTTSGSTDTQY
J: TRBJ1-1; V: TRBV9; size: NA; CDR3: ASSVVGGREAF
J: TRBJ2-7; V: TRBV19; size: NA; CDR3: ASSRADSSYEQY
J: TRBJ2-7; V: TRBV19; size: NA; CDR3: ASSILAGGPYEQY
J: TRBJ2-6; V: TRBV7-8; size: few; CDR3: ASSPEVSGANVLT
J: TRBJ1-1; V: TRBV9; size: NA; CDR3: ASSVGTSPGPQAEAF
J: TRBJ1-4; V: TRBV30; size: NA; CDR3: AWSGRSVNEKLF